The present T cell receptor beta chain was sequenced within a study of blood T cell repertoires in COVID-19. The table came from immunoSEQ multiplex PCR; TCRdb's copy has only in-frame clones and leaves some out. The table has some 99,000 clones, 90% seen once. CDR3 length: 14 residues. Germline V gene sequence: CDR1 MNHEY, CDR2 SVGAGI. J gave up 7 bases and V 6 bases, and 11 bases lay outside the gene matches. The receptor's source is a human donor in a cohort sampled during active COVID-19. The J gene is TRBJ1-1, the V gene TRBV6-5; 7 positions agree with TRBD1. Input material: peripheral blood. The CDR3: CASRSPGTVFEAFF. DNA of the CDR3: TGTGCCAGCAGGAGCCCTGGGACAGTATTTGAAGCTTTCTTT.